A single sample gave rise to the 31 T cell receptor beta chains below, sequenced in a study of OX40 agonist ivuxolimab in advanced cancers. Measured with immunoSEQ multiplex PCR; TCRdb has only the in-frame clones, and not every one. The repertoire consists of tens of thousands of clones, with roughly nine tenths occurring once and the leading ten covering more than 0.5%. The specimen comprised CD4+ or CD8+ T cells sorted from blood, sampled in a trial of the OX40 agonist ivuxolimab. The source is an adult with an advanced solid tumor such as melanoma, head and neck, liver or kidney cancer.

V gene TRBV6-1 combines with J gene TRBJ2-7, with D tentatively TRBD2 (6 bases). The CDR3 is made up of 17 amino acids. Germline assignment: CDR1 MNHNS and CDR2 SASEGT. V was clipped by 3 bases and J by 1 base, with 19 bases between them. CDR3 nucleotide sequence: TGTGCCAGCAGTGAGGGGATTTTTCTAGCGAGATCCTACGAGCAGTACTTC. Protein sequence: CASSEGIFLARSYEQYF.

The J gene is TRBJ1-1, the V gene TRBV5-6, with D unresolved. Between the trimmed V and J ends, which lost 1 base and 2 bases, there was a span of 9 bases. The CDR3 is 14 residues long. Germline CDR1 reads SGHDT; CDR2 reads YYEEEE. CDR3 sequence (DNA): TGTGCCAGCAGCTTGTTTCAGAGAAACACTGAAGCTTTCTTT. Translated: CASSLFQRNTEAFF.

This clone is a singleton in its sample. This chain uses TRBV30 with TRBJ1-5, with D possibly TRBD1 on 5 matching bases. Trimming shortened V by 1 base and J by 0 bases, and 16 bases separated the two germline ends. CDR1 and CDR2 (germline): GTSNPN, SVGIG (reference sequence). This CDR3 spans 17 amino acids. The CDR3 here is CAWSGIRSGNSNQPQHF. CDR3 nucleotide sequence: TGTGCCTGGAGTGGGATACGGTCAGGGAATAGCAATCAGCCCCAGCATTTT.

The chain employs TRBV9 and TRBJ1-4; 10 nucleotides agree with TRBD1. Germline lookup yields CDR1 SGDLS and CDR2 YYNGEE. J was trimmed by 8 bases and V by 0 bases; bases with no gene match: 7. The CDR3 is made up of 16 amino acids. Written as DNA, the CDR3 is TGTGCCAGCAGCGTAGCTCCGACAGGGGGCGAGGAAAAACTGTTTTTT. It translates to CASSVAPTGGEEKLFF.

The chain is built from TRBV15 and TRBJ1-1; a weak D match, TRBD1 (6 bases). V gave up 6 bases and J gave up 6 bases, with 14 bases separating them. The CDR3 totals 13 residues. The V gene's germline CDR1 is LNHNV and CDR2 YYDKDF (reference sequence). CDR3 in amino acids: CATSVQGISEAFF. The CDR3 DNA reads TGTGCCACCAGTGTACAGGGAATCTCTGAAGCTTTCTTT.

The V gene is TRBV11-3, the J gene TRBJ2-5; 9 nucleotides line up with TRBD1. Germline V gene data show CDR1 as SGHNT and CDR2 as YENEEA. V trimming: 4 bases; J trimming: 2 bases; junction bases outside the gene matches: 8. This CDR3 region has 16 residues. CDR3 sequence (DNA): TGTGCCAGCAGCTCCTGGTCCGGGACAGGGCAAGAGACCCAGTACTTC. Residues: CASSSWSGTGQETQYF.

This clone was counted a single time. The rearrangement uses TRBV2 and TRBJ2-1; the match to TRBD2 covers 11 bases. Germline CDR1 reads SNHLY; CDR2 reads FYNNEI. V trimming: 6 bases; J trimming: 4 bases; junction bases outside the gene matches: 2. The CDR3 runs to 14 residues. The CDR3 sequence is CASRTSGTYNEQFF. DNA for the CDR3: TGTGCCAGCAGGACTAGCGGGACTTACAATGAGCAGTTCTTC.

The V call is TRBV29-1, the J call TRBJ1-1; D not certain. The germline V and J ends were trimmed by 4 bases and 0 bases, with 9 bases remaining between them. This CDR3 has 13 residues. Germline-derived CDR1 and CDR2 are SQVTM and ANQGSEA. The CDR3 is CSVVRRLNTEAFF. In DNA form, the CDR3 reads TGCAGCGTTGTTAGGAGATTGAACACTGAAGCTTTCTTT.

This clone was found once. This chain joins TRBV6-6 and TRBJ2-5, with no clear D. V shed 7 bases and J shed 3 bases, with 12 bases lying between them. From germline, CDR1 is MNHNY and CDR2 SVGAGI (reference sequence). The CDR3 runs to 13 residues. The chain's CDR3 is CASKSPFKETQYF. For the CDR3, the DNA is TGTGCCAGCAAGAGTCCCTTTAAAGAGACCCAGTACTTC.

The CDR3 DNA follows: TGTGCCAGCCATTTCCCGGGGACAGTACTTTACGAGCAGTACTTC. Encoded protein: CASHFPGTVLYEQYF. The V call is TRBV21-1, the J call TRBJ2-7; TRBD1, the table's D call, lacks a check against the DNA. TRBV21-1 is a known pseudogene. The CDR3 consists of 15 residues.

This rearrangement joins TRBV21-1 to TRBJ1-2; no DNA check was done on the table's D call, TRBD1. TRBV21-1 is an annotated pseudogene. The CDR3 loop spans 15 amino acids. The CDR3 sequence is CASSKAPQLNYGYTF. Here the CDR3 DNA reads TGTGCCAGCAGCAAAGCCCCACAGCTTAACTATGGCTACACCTTC.

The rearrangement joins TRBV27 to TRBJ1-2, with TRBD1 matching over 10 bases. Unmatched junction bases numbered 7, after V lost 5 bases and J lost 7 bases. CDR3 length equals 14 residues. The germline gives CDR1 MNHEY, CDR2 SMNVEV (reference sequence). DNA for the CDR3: TGTGCCAGCAGTGCCCAGACAGGGGGCTTTGGCTACACCTTC. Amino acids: CASSAQTGGFGYTF.

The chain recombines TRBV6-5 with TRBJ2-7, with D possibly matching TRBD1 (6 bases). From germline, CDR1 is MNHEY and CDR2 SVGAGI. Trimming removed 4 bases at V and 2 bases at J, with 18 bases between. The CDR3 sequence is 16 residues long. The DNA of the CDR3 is TGTGCCAGCAGTTTCAGACCCGACAGGTATCCCTACGAGCAGTACTTC. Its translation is CASSFRPDRYPYEQYF.

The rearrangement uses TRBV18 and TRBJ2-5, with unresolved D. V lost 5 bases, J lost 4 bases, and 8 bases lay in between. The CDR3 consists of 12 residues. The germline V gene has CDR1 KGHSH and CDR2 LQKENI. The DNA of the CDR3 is TGTGCCAGCTCAACCGGCCGAGAGACCCAGTACTTC. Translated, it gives CASSTGRETQYF. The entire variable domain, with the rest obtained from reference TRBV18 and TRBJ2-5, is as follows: NAGVMQNPRHLVRRRGQEARLRCSPMKGHSHVYWYRQLPEEGLKFMVYLQKENIIDESGMPKERFSAEFPKEGPSILRIQQVVRGDSAAYFCASSTGRETQYFGPGTRLLVL.

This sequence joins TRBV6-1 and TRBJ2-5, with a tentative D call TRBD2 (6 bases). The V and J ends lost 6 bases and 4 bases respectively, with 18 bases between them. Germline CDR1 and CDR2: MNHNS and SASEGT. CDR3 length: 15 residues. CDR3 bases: TGTGCCAGCAGACCAGAGGCGGGACTCATAGAGACCCAGTACTTC. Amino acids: CASRPEAGLIETQYF.

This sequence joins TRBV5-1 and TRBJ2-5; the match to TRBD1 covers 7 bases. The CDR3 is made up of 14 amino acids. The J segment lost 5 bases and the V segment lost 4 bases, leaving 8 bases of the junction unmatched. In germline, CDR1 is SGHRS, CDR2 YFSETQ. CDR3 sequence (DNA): TGCGCCAGCAGCCAGGGACAGTCCGGCGAGACCCAGTACTTC. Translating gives CASSQGQSGETQYF.

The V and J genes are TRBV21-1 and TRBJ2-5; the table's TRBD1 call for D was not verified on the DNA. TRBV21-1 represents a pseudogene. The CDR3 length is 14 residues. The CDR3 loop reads CASRTGHRKETQYF. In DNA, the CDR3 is TGTGCCAGCAGAACGGGACACCGGAAAGAGACCCAGTACTTC.

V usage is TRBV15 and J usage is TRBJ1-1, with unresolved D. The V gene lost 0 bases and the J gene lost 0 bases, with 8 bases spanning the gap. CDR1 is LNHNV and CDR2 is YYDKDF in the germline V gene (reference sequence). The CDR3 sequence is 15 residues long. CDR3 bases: TGTGCCACCAGCAGAGACGAACACCTGAACACTGAAGCTTTCTTT. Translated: CATSRDEHLNTEAFF.

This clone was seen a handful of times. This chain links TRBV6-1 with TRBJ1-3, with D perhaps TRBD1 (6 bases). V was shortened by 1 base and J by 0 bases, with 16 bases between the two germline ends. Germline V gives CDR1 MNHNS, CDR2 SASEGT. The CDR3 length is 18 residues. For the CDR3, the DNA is TGTGCCAGCAGTGAAGGGCTCTTTGAAGGGGGCTCTGGAAACACCATATATTTT. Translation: CASSEGLFEGGSGNTIYF.

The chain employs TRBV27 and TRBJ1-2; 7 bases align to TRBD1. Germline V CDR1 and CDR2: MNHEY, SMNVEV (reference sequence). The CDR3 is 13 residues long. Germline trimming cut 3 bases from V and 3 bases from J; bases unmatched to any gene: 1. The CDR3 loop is CASSFDRDYGYTF. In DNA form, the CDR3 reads TGTGCCAGCAGTTTCGACAGGGACTATGGCTACACCTTC.

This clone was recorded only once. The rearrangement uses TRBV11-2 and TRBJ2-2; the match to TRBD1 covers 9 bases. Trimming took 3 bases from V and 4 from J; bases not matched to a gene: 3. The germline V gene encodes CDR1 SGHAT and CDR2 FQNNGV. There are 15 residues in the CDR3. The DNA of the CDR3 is TGTGCCAGCAGCTTGAGGACAGGGGCCACCGGGGAGCTGTTTTTT. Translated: CASSLRTGATGELFF.

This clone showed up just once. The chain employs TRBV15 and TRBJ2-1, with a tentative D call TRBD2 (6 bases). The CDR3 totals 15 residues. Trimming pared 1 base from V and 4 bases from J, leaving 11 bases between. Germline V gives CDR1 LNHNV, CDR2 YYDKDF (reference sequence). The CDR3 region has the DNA TGTGCCACCAGCAGAGGGGGTAGCGGATACAATGAGCAGTTCTTC. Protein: CATSRGGSGYNEQFF.

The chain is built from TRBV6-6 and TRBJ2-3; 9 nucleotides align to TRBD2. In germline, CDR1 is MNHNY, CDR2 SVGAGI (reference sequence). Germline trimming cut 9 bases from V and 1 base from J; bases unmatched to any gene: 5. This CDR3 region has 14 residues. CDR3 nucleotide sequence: TGTGCCAGTCGTCAGCGGGGGGGCACAGATACGCAGTATTTT. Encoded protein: CASRQRGGTDTQYF.

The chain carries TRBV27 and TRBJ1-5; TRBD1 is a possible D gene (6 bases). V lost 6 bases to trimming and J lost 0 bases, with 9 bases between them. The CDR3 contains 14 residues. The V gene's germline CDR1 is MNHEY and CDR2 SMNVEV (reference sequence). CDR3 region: CASSRQDSNQPQHF. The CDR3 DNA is TGTGCCAGCAGCCGACAGGATAGCAATCAGCCCCAGCATTTT.

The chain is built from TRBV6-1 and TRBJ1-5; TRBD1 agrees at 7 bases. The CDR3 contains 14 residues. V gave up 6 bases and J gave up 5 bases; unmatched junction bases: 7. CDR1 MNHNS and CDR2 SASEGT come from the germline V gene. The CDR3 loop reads CASSHRGGYQPQHF. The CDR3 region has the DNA TGTGCCAGCAGCCACAGGGGTGGGTATCAGCCCCAGCATTTT.

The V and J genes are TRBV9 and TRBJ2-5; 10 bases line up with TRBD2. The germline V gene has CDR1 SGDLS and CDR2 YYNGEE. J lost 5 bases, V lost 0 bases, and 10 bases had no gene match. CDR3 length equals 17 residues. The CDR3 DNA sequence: TGTGCCAGCAGCGTAGGGGATAGCGGGAGGTTCGGGGAGACCCAGTACTTC. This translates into CASSVGDSGRFGETQYF.

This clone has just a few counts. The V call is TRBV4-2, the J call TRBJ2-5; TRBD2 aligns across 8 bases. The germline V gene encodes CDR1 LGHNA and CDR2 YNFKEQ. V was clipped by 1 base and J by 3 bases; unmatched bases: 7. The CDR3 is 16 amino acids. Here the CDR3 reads CASSQGGSGAKETQYF. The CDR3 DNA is TGTGCCAGCAGCCAAGGTGGTAGCGGGGCAAAAGAGACCCAGTACTTC.

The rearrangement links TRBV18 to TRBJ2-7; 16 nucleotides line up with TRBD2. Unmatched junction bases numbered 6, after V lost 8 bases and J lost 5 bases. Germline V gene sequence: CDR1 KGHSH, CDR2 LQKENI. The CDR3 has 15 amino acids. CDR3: CASTTGLAGGNEQYF. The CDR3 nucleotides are TGTGCCAGCACCACGGGACTAGCGGGAGGGAACGAGCAGTACTTC.

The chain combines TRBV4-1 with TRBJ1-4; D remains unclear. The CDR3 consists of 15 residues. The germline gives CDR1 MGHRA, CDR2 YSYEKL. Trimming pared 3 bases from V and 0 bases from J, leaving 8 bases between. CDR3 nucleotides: TGCGCCAGCAGCCAGTGGGGTGCAACTAATGAAAAACTGTTTTTT. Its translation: CASSQWGATNEKLFF.

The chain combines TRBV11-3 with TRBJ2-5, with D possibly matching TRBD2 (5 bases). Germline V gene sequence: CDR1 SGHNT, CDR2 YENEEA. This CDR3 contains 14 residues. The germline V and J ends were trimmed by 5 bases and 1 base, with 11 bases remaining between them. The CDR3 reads CASSPRTPQETQYF. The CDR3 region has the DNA TGTGCCAGCAGCCCACGGACTCCCCAAGAGACCCAGTACTTC.

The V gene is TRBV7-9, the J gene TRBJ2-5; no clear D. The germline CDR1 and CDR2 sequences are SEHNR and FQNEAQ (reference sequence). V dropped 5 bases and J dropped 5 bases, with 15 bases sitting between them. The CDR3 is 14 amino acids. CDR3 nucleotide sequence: TGTGCCAGCAGCCCCCAGTTTGTCGGGGAGACCCAGTACTTC. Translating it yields CASSPQFVGETQYF.